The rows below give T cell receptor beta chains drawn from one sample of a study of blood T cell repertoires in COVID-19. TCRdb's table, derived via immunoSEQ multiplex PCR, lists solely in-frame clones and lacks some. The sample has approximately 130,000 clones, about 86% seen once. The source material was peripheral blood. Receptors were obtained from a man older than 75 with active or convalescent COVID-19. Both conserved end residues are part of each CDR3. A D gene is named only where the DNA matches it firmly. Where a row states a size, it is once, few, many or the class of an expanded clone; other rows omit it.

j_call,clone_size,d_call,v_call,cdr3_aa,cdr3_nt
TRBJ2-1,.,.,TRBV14,CASSPNRVSNEQFF,TGTGCCAGCAGCCCTAACAGGGTTAGTAATGAGCAGTTCTTC
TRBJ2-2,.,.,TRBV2,CASSEARSLGELFF,TGTGCCAGCAGTGAAGCGCGGTCTCTCGGGGAGCTGTTTTTT
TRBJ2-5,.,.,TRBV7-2,CASSLGHQETQYF,TGTGCCAGCAGCTTGGGCCACCAAGAGACCCAGTACTTC
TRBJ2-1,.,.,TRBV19,CASSIERTEQQFF,TGTGCCAGTAGTATAGAACGGACAGAACAGCAGTTCTTC
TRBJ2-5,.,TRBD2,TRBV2,CASRLAGGPQETQYF,TGTGCCAGCCGACTAGCGGGGGGGCCGCAAGAGACCCAGTACTTC
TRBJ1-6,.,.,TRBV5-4,CASSFGGTGGLDNSPLHF,TGTGCCAGCAGCTTCGGGGGGACCGGGGGGTTAGATAATTCACCCCTCCACTTT
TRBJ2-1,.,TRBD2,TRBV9,CASSVETGTSGARSGNEQFF,TGTGCCAGCAGCGTAGAAACGGGGACTAGCGGGGCCCGTAGTGGAAATGAGCAGTTCTTC
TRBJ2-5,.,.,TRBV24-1,CATSDFFRGEETQYF,TGTGCCACCAGTGATTTTTTCAGGGGTGAAGAGACCCAGTACTTC
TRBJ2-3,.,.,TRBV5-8,CASSGDKGSQYF,TGTGCCAGCAGCGGGGACAAGGGGTCGCAGTATTTT
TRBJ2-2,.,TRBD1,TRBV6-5,CASSPTQGERRELFF,TGTGCCAGCAGTCCCACCCAGGGGGAAAGGCGGGAGCTGTTTTTT
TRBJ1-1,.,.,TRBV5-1,CASSSGGAMNTEAFF,TGCGCCAGCAGCTCTGGAGGGGCCATGAACACTGAAGCTTTCTTT
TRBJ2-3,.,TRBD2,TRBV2,CASLVSGGVTDTQYF,TGTGCCAGCCTCGTTAGCGGGGGGGTAACAGATACGCAGTATTTT
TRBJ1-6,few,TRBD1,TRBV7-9,CASSLPGDRAGSPLHF,TGTGCCAGCAGCTTACCGGGCGACAGGGCAGGGTCACCCCTCCACTTT
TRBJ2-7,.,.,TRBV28,CASLTGNSYEQYF,TGTGCCAGCCTAACAGGGAACTCCTACGAGCAGTACTTC
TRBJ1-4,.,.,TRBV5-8,CASSPDSKKLFF,TGTGCCAGCAGTCCGGACAGTAAAAAACTGTTTTTT
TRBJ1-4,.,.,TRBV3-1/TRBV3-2,CASSLGGEKLFF,TGTGCCAGCAGCCTCGGCGGGGAAAAACTGTTTTTT
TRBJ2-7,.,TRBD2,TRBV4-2,CASSQESWRGGRTEQYF,TGTGCCAGCAGCCAAGAATCCTGGCGGGGGGGCAGAACTGAGCAGTACTTC
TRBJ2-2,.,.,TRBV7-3,CASSSRGGDTGELFF,TGTGCCAGCAGCTCCCGAGGGGGGGACACCGGGGAGCTGTTTTTT
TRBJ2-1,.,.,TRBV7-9,CASSLAPAGIEQFF,TGTGCCAGCAGCTTAGCGCCGGCGGGGATTGAGCAGTTCTTC
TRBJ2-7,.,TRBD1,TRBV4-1,CASSHSGTGDLYEQYF,TGCGCCAGCAGCCATTCCGGGACAGGGGATCTTTACGAGCAGTACTTC
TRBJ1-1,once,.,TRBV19,CASSMGWTLNTEAFF,TGTGCCAGTAGTATGGGATGGACTTTGAACACTGAAGCTTTCTTT
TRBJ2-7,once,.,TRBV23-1,CASSQYPSSSYEQYF,TGCGCCAGCAGTCAATACCCTTCTAGCTCCTACGAGCAGTACTTC
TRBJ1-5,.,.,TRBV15,CATSYRSDQPQHF,TGTGCCACCAGCTACAGGAGCGATCAGCCCCAGCATTTT
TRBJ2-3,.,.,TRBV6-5,CASSYSRGHTDTQYF,TGTGCCAGCAGTTACTCACGGGGACACACAGATACGCAGTATTTT
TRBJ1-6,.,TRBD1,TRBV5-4,CASSTPGQANSPLHF,TGTGCCAGCAGCACTCCGGGACAGGCCAATTCACCCCTCCACTTT
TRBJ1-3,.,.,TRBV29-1,CSARETGNTIYF,TGCAGCGCTAGAGAAACTGGAAACACCATATATTTT
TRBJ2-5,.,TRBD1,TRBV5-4,CASSITGAVETQYF,TGTGCCAGCAGCATTACAGGGGCGGTGGAGACCCAGTACTTC
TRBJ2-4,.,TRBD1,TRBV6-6,CASSYHGQGENIQYF,TGTGCCAGCAGTTACCACGGACAGGGGGAAAACATTCAGTACTTC
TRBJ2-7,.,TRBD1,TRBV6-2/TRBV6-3,CASSADRVPYEQYF,TGTGCCAGCAGTGCGGACAGGGTGCCCTACGAGCAGTACTTC
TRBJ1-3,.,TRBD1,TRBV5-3,CARSLAGGTSGNTIYF,TGTGCCAGAAGCTTGGCAGGGGGAACCTCTGGAAACACCATATATTTT
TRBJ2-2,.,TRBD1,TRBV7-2,CASSLKGATGELFF,TGTGCCAGCAGCTTAAAGGGGGCCACCGGGGAGCTGTTTTTT
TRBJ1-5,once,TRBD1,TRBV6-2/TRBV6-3,CASSRQNRGMSNQPQHF,TGTGCCAGCAGTCGGCAAAACAGGGGGATGAGCAATCAGCCCCAGCATTTT
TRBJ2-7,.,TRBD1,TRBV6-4,CASSHRGTYEQYF,TGTGCCAGCAGTCACAGGGGCACCTACGAGCAGTACTTC
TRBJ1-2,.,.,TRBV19,CASSPAQGNYGYTF,TGTGCCAGTAGTCCAGCCCAGGGCAACTATGGCTACACCTTC
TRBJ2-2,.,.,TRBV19,CASSIGEGTGELFF,TGTGCCAGTAGTATTGGAGAAGGCACCGGGGAGCTGTTTTTT
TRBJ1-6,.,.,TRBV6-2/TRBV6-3,CASSLGLRAYNSPLHF,TGTGCCAGCAGCTTGGGACTTCGGGCCTATAATTCACCCCTCCACTTT
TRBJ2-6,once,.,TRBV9,CASSAEQGPPDVLTF,TGTGCCAGCAGCGCCGAACAGGGTCCCCCGGACGTCCTGACTTTC
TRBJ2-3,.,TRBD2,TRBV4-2,CASSQARGGPSDTQYF,TGTGCCAGCAGCCAAGCCCGGGGGGGCCCATCAGATACGCAGTATTTT